The sequence of this T cell receptor beta chain was determined in a study of OX40 agonist ivuxolimab in advanced cancers. Study summary: Patients treated during dose escalation were battling hepatocellular carcinoma, melanoma, renal cell or head and neck cancer. General study points: Averaged across samples, CD8+ T cells carried more expanded clones than CD4+ did.

The table came from immunoSEQ multiplex PCR; TCRdb's copy has only in-frame clones and leaves some out. The table lists just over 25,000 clones, 80% to 90% of them singletons. No patient had autoimmune disease or received systemic immunosuppression. A word on this clone: Its specificity is not known.

This sequence was found in an adult with an advanced solid tumor such as melanoma, head and neck, liver or kidney cancer. Here the sequenced sample was CD4+ or CD8+ T cells sorted from blood, taken in a trial of the OX40 agonist ivuxolimab.

CDR3 residues: CASSLTRGGSYNEQFF. CDR3 DNA: TGCGCCAGCAGCTTGACAAGGGGGGGCTCCTACAATGAGCAGTTCTTC. The V call is TRBV5-1, the J call TRBJ2-1; possibly TRBD2 for D (7 bases). Trimming cost V 1 base and J 0 bases, with 11 bases left between them. The CDR3 has 16 amino acids. Germline V CDR1 and CDR2: SGHRS, YFSETQ. The full variable domain, in which reference TRBV5-1 and TRBJ2-1 provide the parts outside the CDR3, is KAGVTQTPRYLIKTRGQQVTLSCSPISGHRSVSWYQQTPGQGLQFLFEYFSETQRNKGNFPGRFSGRQFSNSRSEMNVSTLELGDSALYLCASSLTRGGSYNEQFFGPGTRLTVL.